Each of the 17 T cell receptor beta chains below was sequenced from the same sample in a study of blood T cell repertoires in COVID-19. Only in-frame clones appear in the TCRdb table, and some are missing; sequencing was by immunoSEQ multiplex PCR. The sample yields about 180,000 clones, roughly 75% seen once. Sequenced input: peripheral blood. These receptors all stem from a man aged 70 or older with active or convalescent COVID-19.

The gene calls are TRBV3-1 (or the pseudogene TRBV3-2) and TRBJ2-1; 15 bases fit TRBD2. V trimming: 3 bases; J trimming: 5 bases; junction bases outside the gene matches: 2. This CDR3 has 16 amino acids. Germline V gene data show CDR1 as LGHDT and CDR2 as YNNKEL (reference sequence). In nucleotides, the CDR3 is TGTGCCAGCAGCCATGGACTAGCGGGGGGGGACAATGAGCAGTTCTTC. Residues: CASSHGLAGGDNEQFF.

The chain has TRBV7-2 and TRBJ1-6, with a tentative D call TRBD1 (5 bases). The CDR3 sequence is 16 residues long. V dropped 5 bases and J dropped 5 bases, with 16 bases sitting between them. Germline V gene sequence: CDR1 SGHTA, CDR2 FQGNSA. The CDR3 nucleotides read TGTGCCAGCAGCCCCTTTGGGGAGGGGAATAATTCACCCCTCCACTTT. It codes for CASSPFGEGNNSPLHF. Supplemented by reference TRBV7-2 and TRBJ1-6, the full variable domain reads GAGVSQSPSNKVTEKGKDVELRCDPISGHTALYWYRQSLGQGLEFLIYFQGNSAPDKSGLPSDRFSAERTGGSVSTLTIQRTQQEDSAVYLCASSPFGEGNNSPLHFGNGTRLTVT.

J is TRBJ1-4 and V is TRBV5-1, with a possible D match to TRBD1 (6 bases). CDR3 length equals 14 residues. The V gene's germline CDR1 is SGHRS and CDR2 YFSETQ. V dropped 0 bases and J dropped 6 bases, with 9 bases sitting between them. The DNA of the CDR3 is TGCGCCAGCAGCTTGGAACAGGGTTATGAAAAACTGTTTTTT. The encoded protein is CASSLEQGYEKLFF.

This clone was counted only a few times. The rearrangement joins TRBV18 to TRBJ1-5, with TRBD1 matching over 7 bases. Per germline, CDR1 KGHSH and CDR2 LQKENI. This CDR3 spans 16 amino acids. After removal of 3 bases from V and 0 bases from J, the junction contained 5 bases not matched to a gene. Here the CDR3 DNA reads TGTGCCAGCTCACCCGGGACAGTTTATAGCAATCAGCCCCAGCATTTT. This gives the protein CASSPGTVYSNQPQHF.

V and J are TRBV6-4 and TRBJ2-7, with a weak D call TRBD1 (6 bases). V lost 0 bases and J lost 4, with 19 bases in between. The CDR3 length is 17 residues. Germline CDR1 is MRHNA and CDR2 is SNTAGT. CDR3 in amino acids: CASSDSRQAKLTYEQYF. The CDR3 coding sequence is TGTGCCAGCAGTGACTCTAGACAGGCTAAGCTCACTTACGAGCAGTACTTC.

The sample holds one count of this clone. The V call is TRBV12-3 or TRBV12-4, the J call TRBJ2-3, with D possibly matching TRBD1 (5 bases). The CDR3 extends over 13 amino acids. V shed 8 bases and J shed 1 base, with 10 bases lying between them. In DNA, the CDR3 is TGTGCCAGCTCCGTAGGGGGCACAGATACGCAGTATTTT. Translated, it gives CASSVGGTDTQYF.

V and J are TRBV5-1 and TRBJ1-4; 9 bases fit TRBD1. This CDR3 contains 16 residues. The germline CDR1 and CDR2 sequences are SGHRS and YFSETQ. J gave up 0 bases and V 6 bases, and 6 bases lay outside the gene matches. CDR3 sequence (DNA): TGCGCCAGCACGACGGGACAGGGTCCAACTAATGAAAAACTGTTTTTT. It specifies CASTTGQGPTNEKLFF.

The CDR3 here is CASSVTGGIEQFF. CDR3 DNA sequence: TGTGCCAGCAGTGTAACAGGGGGCATTGAGCAGTTCTTC. The chain recombines TRBV25-1 with TRBJ2-1, with TRBD1 matching over 9 bases. V lost 4 bases to trimming and J lost 9 bases; unmatched junction nucleotides: 4. Germline V CDR1 and CDR2: MGHDK, SYGVNS. The CDR3 is made up of 13 amino acids. The complete variable domain, with remaining parts taken from reference TRBV25-1 and TRBJ2-1, reads EADIYQTPRYLVIGTGKKITLECSQTMGHDKMYWYQQDPGMELHLIHYSYGVNSTEKGDLSSESTVSRIRTEHFPLTLESARPSHTSQYLCASSVTGGIEQFFGPGTRLTVL.

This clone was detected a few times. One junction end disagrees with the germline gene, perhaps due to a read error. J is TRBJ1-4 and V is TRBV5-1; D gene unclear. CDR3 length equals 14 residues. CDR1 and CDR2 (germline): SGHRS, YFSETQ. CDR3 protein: CASKLDPTNEELFF. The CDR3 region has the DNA TGCGCCAGCAAACTGGATCCAACTAATGAAGAACTGTTTTTT.

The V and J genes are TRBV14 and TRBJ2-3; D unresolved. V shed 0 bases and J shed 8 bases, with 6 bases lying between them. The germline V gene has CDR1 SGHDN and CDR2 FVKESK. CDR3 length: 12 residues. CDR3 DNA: TGTGCCAGCAGCCAAGATCTAGGTACGCAGTATTTT. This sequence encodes CASSQDLGTQYF. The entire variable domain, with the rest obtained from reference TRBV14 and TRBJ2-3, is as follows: EAGVTQFPSHSVIEKGQTVTLRCDPISGHDNLYWYRRVMGKEIKFLLHFVKESKQDESGMPNNRFLAERTGGTYSTLKVQPAELEDSGVYFCASSQDLGTQYFGPGTRLTVL.

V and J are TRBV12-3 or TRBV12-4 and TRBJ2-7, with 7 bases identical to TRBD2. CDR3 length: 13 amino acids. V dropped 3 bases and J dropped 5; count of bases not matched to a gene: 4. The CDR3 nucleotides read TGTGCCAGCAGTTTGGGAGGGGTCAACGAGCAGTACTTC. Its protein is CASSLGGVNEQYF.

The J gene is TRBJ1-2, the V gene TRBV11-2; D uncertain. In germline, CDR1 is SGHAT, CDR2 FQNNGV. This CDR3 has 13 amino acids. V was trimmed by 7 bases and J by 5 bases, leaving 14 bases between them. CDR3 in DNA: TGTGCCAGCACGGGGTCGTCTGGGTATGGCTACACCTTC. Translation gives CASTGSSGYGYTF.

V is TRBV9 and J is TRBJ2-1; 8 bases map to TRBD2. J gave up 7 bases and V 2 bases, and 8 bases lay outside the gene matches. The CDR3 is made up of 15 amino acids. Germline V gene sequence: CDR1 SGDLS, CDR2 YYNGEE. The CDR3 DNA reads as TGTGCCAGCAGCGTCCGGGGGGGAAGTGGGAATGAGCAGTTCTTC. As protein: CASSVRGGSGNEQFF.

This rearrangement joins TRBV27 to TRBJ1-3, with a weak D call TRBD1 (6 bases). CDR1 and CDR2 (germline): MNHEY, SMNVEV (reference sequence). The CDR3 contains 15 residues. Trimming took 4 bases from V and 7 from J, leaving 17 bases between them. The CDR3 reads CASSSSDSLKNTIYF. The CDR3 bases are TGTGCCAGCAGTTCCTCGGACAGCTTAAAGAACACCATATATTTT.

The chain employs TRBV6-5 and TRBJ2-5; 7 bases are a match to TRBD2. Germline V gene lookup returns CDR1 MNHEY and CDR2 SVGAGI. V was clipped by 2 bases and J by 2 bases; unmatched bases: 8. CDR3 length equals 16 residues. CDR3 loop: CASSYSLAEGQETQYF. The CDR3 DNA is TGTGCCAGCAGTTACAGTCTAGCGGAGGGACAAGAGACCCAGTACTTC.

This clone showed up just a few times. As DNA, the CDR3 is TGTGCCAGCTCACCATTCTCCGATCCGGGGATGAACACCGGGGAGCTGTTTTTT. Amino acid sequence: CASSPFSDPGMNTGELFF. The V call is TRBV18, the J call TRBJ2-2; possibly TRBD2 for D (5 bases). CDR3 size: 18 residues. Trimming pared 2 bases from V and 1 base from J, leaving 17 bases between. CDR1 KGHSH and CDR2 LQKENI come from the germline V gene.

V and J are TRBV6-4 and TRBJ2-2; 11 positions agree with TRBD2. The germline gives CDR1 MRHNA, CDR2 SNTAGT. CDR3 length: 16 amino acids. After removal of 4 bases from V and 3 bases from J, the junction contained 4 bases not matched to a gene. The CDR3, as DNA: TGTGCCAGCAGTGCCATAGCGGGAGGGGACACCGGGGAGCTGTTTTTT. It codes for CASSAIAGGDTGELFF.